The 5 T cell receptor beta chains listed next were all sequenced from one sample in a study of blood T cell repertoires in COVID-19 (dated by TCRdb to about 2020). Library prep was done by the immunoSEQ multiplex PCR assay. Imported from immuneACCESS, the table was reduced by TCRdb to in-frame sequences with V and J called. These copies leave out some clones; in studies compared against another copy, an unresolved V gene accounts for under half, and the cause of the remainder is not known. The sample yields more than 100,000 clones; around 87% were counted once. The ten largest clones add up to 3.5% to 4.5% of the sample. Sequences were obtained from peripheral blood. The receptor set was obtained from a woman aged 60 to 75 with acute or convalescent COVID-19.

The chain recombines TRBV9 with TRBJ1-6, with D maybe TRBD1 (6 bases). V was cut by 1 base and J by 8 bases, with 10 bases left in between. The germline CDR1 and CDR2 sequences are SGDLS and YYNGEE. CDR3 length: 14 amino acids. Here the CDR3 DNA reads TGTGCCAGCAGCGTATCAGGGGTCCATTCACCCCTCCACTTT. This gives the protein CASSVSGVHSPLHF.

V and J are TRBV28 and TRBJ2-1, with 8 bases lining up with TRBD2. Losses at the gene ends were 4 bases for V and 7 bases for J; bases not matched to a gene: 15. The CDR3 spans 17 residues. Germline V gene data show CDR1 as MDHEN and CDR2 as SYDVKM. The CDR3 region has the DNA TGTGCCAGCAGTTCTACCCATCCCCCGGGACTAGTAAATGAGCAGTTCTTC. Translation gives CASSSTHPPGLVNEQFF. The variable domain in full, completed from reference TRBV28 and TRBJ2-1, reads DVKVTQSSRYLVKRTGEKVFLECVQDMDHENMFWYRQDPGLGLRLIYFSYDVKMKEKGDIPEGYSVSREKKERFSLILESASTNQTSMYLCASSSTHPPGLVNEQFFGPGTRLTVL.

The chain carries TRBV9 and TRBJ1-1; D may be TRBD1 (6 bases). Germline V CDR1 and CDR2: SGDLS, YYNGEE. The V and J ends lost 5 bases and 5 bases respectively, with 16 bases between them. There are 14 residues in the CDR3. As DNA, the CDR3 is TGTGCCAGCAGTGGTGTGGGGGCTGGGACTGAAGCTTTCTTT. It specifies CASSGVGAGTEAFF.

The rearrangement links TRBV6-1 to TRBJ1-4; 8 nucleotides line up with TRBD1. Germline V gives CDR1 MNHNS, CDR2 SASEGT. The CDR3 has 14 amino acids. The J segment lost 8 bases and the V segment lost 3 bases, leaving 5 bases of the junction unmatched. The CDR3 here is CASSETGAREKLFF. In DNA, the CDR3 is TGTGCCAGCAGTGAGACAGGGGCGAGAGAAAAACTGTTTTTT.

The rearrangement links TRBV11-3 to TRBJ1-6; possibly TRBD1 for D (5 bases). Trimming removed 4 bases at V and 10 bases at J, with 11 bases between. This CDR3 is 13 amino acids long. Germline V gene sequence: CDR1 SGHNT, CDR2 YENEEA. CDR3 in amino acids: CASSSHGGSPLHF. The CDR3 coding sequence is TGTGCCAGCAGCTCCCATGGGGGGTCACCCCTCCACTTT.